This TCR beta chain derives from a study of spatial heterogeneity in lung cancer. The time point denotes: sample taken at primary tumor resection. TCRdb reprocessed the 5' RACE reads via MiXCR and lists one record per CDR3 protein. The table includes about 13,000 distinct CDR3 sequences, approximately 5.5% detected once. The sample holds many counts of this clonotype. As yet, its antigen is unknown. Study-level findings and limits: Higher tumor mutation counts went along with higher counts of expanded intratumoral alpha and beta TCRs.

Sequences were derived from lung tumor tissue, sampled at surgery. The TCR was taken from a male donor with early-stage non-small cell lung cancer.

The CDR3 coding sequence is TGTGCCAGCAGCTTAGCCGGGTCTTCTGGCTACACCTTC. Translating it yields CASSLAGSSGYTF. The chain employs TRBV7-9 and TRBJ1-2, with D unresolved. Looked up from germline, CDR1 is SEHNR and CDR2 is FQNEAQ (reference sequence). The V end lost 0 bases, the J end lost 7 bases, and 9 bases lay between the germline ends. The CDR3 runs 13 residues.